A single sample is the source of the 15 T cell receptor beta chains below, sequenced in a study of cytomegalovirus exposure and HLA in healthy donors. PCR involved 60 Vbeta and 13 Jbeta primers. The repertoire was sequenced with immunoSEQ multiplex PCR; TCRdb's copy has only in-frame clones and lacks some. The sample has roughly 200,000 clones, roughly four fifths seen once; the top ten hold over 2%. Sequenced material: PBMCs. All receptors come from a woman in her 30s in good health and CMV-seropositive.

This sequence joins TRBV19 and TRBJ1-5; no reliable D call. The germline V gene encodes CDR1 LNHDA and CDR2 SQIVND (reference sequence). V was cut by 2 bases and J by 0 bases, with 8 bases left in between. CDR3 length: 15 amino acids. The CDR3 region is CASSINNRSNQPQHF. In nucleotides, the CDR3 is TGTGCCAGTAGTATAAATAATCGTAGCAATCAGCCCCAGCATTTT.

The chain carries TRBV29-1 and TRBJ2-5; 8 bases map to TRBD1. Germline V lookup: CDR1 SQVTM, CDR2 ANQGSEA. The trim removed 4 bases at V and 9 bases at J, leaving 13 bases unmatched. CDR3 length equals 14 residues. The CDR3 is CSVARDRSPGSQYF. In DNA, the CDR3 is TGCAGCGTTGCGAGGGACAGGTCCCCAGGGTCCCAGTACTTC.

J is TRBJ1-2 and V is TRBV6-1; maybe TRBD1 (6 bases). The CDR3 has 14 amino acids. Deletions cut 6 bases from V and 2 bases from J, with 13 bases between. Germline lookup yields CDR1 MNHNS and CDR2 SASEGT. The CDR3 coding sequence is TGTGCCAGCAGCGTTACAGGGAACAACTATGGCTACACCTTC. Its protein product is CASSVTGNNYGYTF.

The V call is TRBV13, the J call TRBJ2-7; D may be TRBD2 (6 bases). The V gene lost 4 bases and the J gene lost 12 bases, with 16 bases spanning the gap. Germline V lookup: CDR1 PRHDT, CDR2 FYEKMQ (reference sequence). CDR3 size: 12 residues. CDR3 DNA: TGTGCCAGCAGCTCCTTGGGACTCGCGGCGTACTTC. As protein: CASSSLGLAAYF.

The chain links TRBV9 to TRBJ2-3; perhaps TRBD2 as D (5 bases). The germline gives CDR1 SGDLS, CDR2 YYNGEE. The CDR3 is 16 residues long. V shed 0 bases and J shed 1 base, with 12 bases lying between them. This chain's CDR3 is CASSVAGNSRTDTQYF. The CDR3, as DNA: TGTGCCAGCAGCGTAGCGGGAAATTCGCGCACAGATACGCAGTATTTT.

The rearrangement uses TRBV30 and TRBJ2-5, with D possibly being TRBD2 (6 bases). Trimming removed 3 bases from V and 1 base from J, with 15 bases in between. Germline-derived CDR1 and CDR2 are GTSNPN and SVGIG (reference sequence). This CDR3 is 15 amino acids long. The CDR3 coding sequence is TGTGCCTGGAGCAGATTCGGGAGCTCCCAAGAGACCCAGTACTTC. Protein: CAWSRFGSSQETQYF. Looking up the rest from reference TRBV30 and TRBJ2-5 gives the full variable domain: SQTIHQWPATLVQPVGSPLSLECTVEGTSNPNLYWYRQAAGRGLQLLFYSVGIGQISSEVPQNLSASRPQDRQFILSSKKLLLSDSGFYLCAWSRFGSSQETQYFGPGTRLLVL.

The V and J genes are TRBV27 and TRBJ1-5; perhaps TRBD1 as D (6 bases). Germline values: CDR1 MNHEY, CDR2 SMNVEV (reference sequence). The CDR3 runs 12 residues. Trimming pared 5 bases from V and 4 bases from J, leaving 6 bases between. The CDR3: CASSTGNQPQHF. The CDR3 bases are TGTGCCAGCAGTACAGGGAATCAGCCCCAGCATTTT.

This clone was observed a handful of times. The chain links TRBV19 to TRBJ1-5; D gene ambiguous. The germline gives CDR1 LNHDA, CDR2 SQIVND (reference sequence). The CDR3 runs to 14 residues. V lost 3 bases to trimming and J lost 6 bases, with 12 bases between them. The CDR3 sequence: CASSISHEGQPQHF. CDR3 nucleotides: TGTGCCAGTAGTATCTCACATGAGGGTCAGCCCCAGCATTTT.

The V call is TRBV5-1, the J call TRBJ1-2, with 11 nucleotides matching TRBD1. CDR1 is SGHRS and CDR2 is YFSETQ in the germline V gene. This CDR3 region has 14 residues. V lost 4 bases to trimming and J lost 4 bases; unmatched junction nucleotides: 3. In DNA, the CDR3 is TGCGCCAGCAGCGAGGGGACAGGGGGCTATGGCTACACCTTC. Translation gives CASSEGTGGYGYTF.

V usage is TRBV4-1 and J usage is TRBJ2-7; D remains ambiguous. This CDR3 is built from 16 residues. Germline lookup yields CDR1 MGHRA and CDR2 YSYEKL. V was trimmed by 3 bases and J by 3 bases, leaving 18 bases between them. The CDR3 reads CASSHLTRDPNYEQYF. The CDR3 bases are TGCGCCAGCAGCCACTTAACCCGAGATCCTAACTACGAGCAGTACTTC.

The chain has TRBV19 and TRBJ2-3; 10 bases match TRBD2. The CDR3 sequence is 17 residues long. V lost 6 bases, J lost 3 bases, and 12 bases stayed unmatched. Germline lookup yields CDR1 LNHDA and CDR2 SQIVND (reference sequence). CDR3 region: CASSLRILAGSTDTQYF. The CDR3, as DNA: TGTGCCAGTAGCCTACGAATACTAGCGGGATCAACAGATACGCAGTATTTT.

The chain is built from TRBV7-3 and TRBJ1-2; 9 nucleotides match TRBD1. J gave up 7 bases and V 3 bases, and 6 bases lay outside the gene matches. This CDR3 has 14 residues. Germline assignment: CDR1 SGHTA and CDR2 FQGTGA. The CDR3 region is CASSFTGGDGGYTF. The CDR3 DNA is TGTGCCAGCAGCTTCACAGGGGGCGACGGTGGCTACACCTTC.

This chain uses TRBV7-9 with TRBJ1-4; weak D call: TRBD1 (6 bases). The CDR3 sequence is 15 residues long. From germline, CDR1 is SEHNR and CDR2 FQNEAQ (reference sequence). The germline V and J ends were trimmed by 5 bases and 4 bases, with 14 bases remaining between them. The CDR3 is CASSPGQTFNEKLFF. CDR3 nucleotide sequence: TGTGCCAGCAGCCCAGGACAGACATTTAATGAAAAACTGTTTTTT.

The rearrangement links TRBV28 to TRBJ1-1; D might be TRBD1 (6 bases). Trimming took off 6 bases at V and 9 bases at J, with 20 bases between the two ends. From germline, CDR1 is MDHEN and CDR2 SYDVKM. This CDR3 contains 14 residues. The CDR3: CASRRAGEGAKAFF. CDR3 sequence (DNA): TGTGCCAGCAGGAGAGCAGGGGAAGGGGCTAAAGCTTTCTTT. Supplemented by reference TRBV28 and TRBJ1-1, the full variable domain reads DVKVTQSSRYLVKRTGEKVFLECVQDMDHENMFWYRQDPGLGLRLIYFSYDVKMKEKGDIPEGYSVSREKKERFSLILESASTNQTSMYLCASRRAGEGAKAFFGQGTRLTVV.

V usage is TRBV11-3 and J usage is TRBJ2-1, with TRBD2 matching 16 bases. This CDR3 has 17 amino acids. V lost 5 bases and J lost 6; bases outside the gene matches: 7. Looked up from germline, CDR1 is SGHNT and CDR2 is YENEEA. This CDR3 is CASSLIGTSGGANEQFF. The DNA of the CDR3 is TGTGCCAGCAGCCTTATTGGGACTAGCGGGGGGGCCAATGAGCAGTTCTTC. The full variable domain, in which reference TRBV11-3 and TRBJ2-1 provide the parts outside the CDR3, is EAGVVQSPRYKIIEKKQPVAFWCNPISGHNTLYWYLQNLGQGPELLIRYENEEAVDDSQLPKDRFSAERLKGVDSTLKIQPAELGDSAVYLCASSLIGTSGGANEQFFGPGTRLTVL.